A single sample is the source of the 14 T cell receptor beta chains below, sequenced in a study of cytomegalovirus exposure and HLA in healthy donors. The study ran its PCR with 60 Vbeta and 13 Jbeta primers. Method: immunoSEQ multiplex PCR; TCRdb's copy keeps in-frame clones and lacks some. The sample carries around 65,000 clones, over 50% recorded once. Source material: PBMCs. These receptors all come from a man under 40 in good health and CMV-seronegative.

The V call is TRBV7-7, the J call TRBJ2-3; a possible D gene is TRBD1 (6 bases). There are 14 residues in the CDR3. Germline V lookup: CDR1 SSHAT, CDR2 FNYEAQ (reference sequence). V dropped 6 bases and J dropped 0 bases, with 10 bases sitting between them. The CDR3 reads CASSQTGSTDTQYF. The CDR3 nucleotides read TGTGCCAGCAGTCAAACAGGGAGCACAGATACGCAGTATTTT. Together with reference TRBV7-7 and TRBJ2-3, the CDR3 gives the full variable domain: GAGVSQSPRYKVTKRGQDVTLRCDPISSHATLYWYQQALGQGPEFLTYFNYEAQPDKSGLPSDRFSAERPEGSISTLTIQRTEQRDSAMYRCASSQTGSTDTQYFGPGTRLTVL.

The chain links TRBV19 to TRBJ1-1, with TRBD1 matching over 7 bases. Germline CDR1 LNHDA, CDR2 SQIVND (reference sequence). Germline trimming cut 9 bases from V and 1 base from J; bases unmatched to any gene: 5. The CDR3 loop spans 13 amino acids. Here the CDR3 reads CASERGQNTEAFF. Here the CDR3 DNA reads TGTGCCAGCGAGAGGGGGCAGAACACTGAAGCTTTCTTT. Full variable domain (rest looked up from reference TRBV19 and TRBJ1-1): DGGITQSPKYLFRKEGQNVTLSCEQNLNHDAMYWYRQDPGQGLRLIYYSQIVNDFQKGDIAEGYSVSREKKESFPLTVTSAQKNPTAFYLCASERGQNTEAFFGQGTRLTVV.

The table lists this clone with a count of one. V usage is TRBV30 and J usage is TRBJ2-7, with 7 bases lining up with TRBD1. The CDR3 runs to 15 residues. From germline, CDR1 is GTSNPN and CDR2 SVGIG (reference sequence). Trimming cost V 3 bases and J 6 bases; bases outside gene matches: 14. The CDR3 DNA sequence: TGTGCCTGGAGCGCCGGGACAGCCCCTTTAAGCGAGCAGTACTTC. It yields the protein CAWSAGTAPLSEQYF.

This clone was counted between two and nine times. The rearrangement joins TRBV18 to TRBJ1-2; D possibly corresponds to TRBD1 (5 bases). Trimming shortened V by 3 bases and J by 4 bases, and 12 bases separated the two germline ends. There are 14 residues in the CDR3. Germline CDR1 and CDR2: KGHSH and LQKENI. The CDR3 DNA is TGTGCCAGCTCACCCGGGGAGGGGATCTATGGCTACACCTTC. The encoded protein is CASSPGEGIYGYTF.

V gene TRBV18 combines with J gene TRBJ1-3, with TRBD1 as a possible D gene (6 bases). CDR3 length: 14 residues. Germline assignment: CDR1 KGHSH and CDR2 LQKENI. V was cut by 4 bases and J by 3 bases, with 10 bases left in between. The CDR3 sequence: CASSRQEIGNTIYF. CDR3 coding DNA: TGTGCCAGCTCACGACAGGAAATTGGAAACACCATATATTTT.

This rearrangement joins TRBV5-1 to TRBJ2-5; 7 nucleotides align to TRBD2. The germline CDR1 and CDR2 sequences are SGHRS and YFSETQ. The CDR3 runs to 14 residues. The V gene end was trimmed by 5 bases and the J gene end by 3 bases; junction bases not matched to a gene: 7. The CDR3 loop reads CASRTGGGEETQYF. DNA for the CDR3: TGCGCCAGCAGAACGGGGGGAGGGGAAGAGACCCAGTACTTC. The full variable domain, its missing parts supplied by reference TRBV5-1 and TRBJ2-5, is KAGVTQTPRYLIKTRGQQVTLSCSPISGHRSVSWYQQTPGQGLQFLFEYFSETQRNKGNFPGRFSGRQFSNSRSEMNVSTLELGDSALYLCASRTGGGEETQYFGPGTRLLVL.

This chain connects TRBV7-3 to TRBJ2-5; 8 nucleotides line up with TRBD1. This CDR3 is 15 amino acids long. Trimming removed 5 bases from V and 5 bases from J; junction bases left unmatched: 10. Germline assignment: CDR1 SGHTA and CDR2 FQGTGA. CDR3 DNA: TGTGCCAGCAGCGCGGACGGGACAGGCGGCGAGACCCAGTACTTC. Translation: CASSADGTGGETQYF.

The table lists this clone with a count of one. The V call is TRBV27, the J call TRBJ2-5, with unresolved D. V was cut by 4 bases and J by 0 bases, with 6 bases left in between. Germline lookup yields CDR1 MNHEY and CDR2 SMNVEV (reference sequence). This CDR3 is built from 13 residues. CDR3 protein: CASSSPNQETQYF. The CDR3 coding sequence is TGTGCCAGCAGTTCCCCAAACCAAGAGACCCAGTACTTC.

The V call is TRBV6-1, the J call TRBJ2-5, with D possibly matching TRBD1 (6 bases). The ends were cut back, 8 bases at V and 6 bases at J, with 19 bases in the middle. Germline values: CDR1 MNHNS, CDR2 SASEGT. The CDR3 covers 14 residues. CDR3 sequence reads: CASLSLLGAKTQYF. The CDR3 bases are TGTGCCAGCTTATCTTTGCTGGGGGCCAAGACCCAGTACTTC.

In DNA form, the CDR3 reads TGTGCCATCAGTGACCCGACAGGGGTGAACTCCTACGAGCAGTACTTC. This codes for CAISDPTGVNSYEQYF. The rearrangement joins TRBV10-3 to TRBJ2-7; 8 nucleotides line up with TRBD1. The CDR3 extends over 16 amino acids. The ends lost 3 bases at V and 0 bases at J; junction bases unmatched: 7. Germline CDR1 ENHRY, CDR2 SYGVKD.

This chain uses TRBV7-2 with TRBJ2-1, with a possible D match to TRBD2 (6 bases). Per germline, CDR1 SGHTA and CDR2 FQGNSA. The CDR3 covers 16 residues. V was clipped by 5 bases and J by 7 bases, with 21 bases between them. The CDR3 reads CASSPKGLTGNNEQFF. CDR3 nucleotides: TGTGCCAGCAGCCCAAAGGGACTCACGGGGAATAATGAGCAGTTCTTC.

This clone was detected a few times. The chain has TRBV7-9 and TRBJ2-7; perhaps TRBD1 as D (5 bases). Per the germline V gene, CDR1 is SEHNR and CDR2 is FQNEAQ (reference sequence). V lost 1 base and J 5 bases, leaving 6 bases between the germline ends. The CDR3 extends over 12 amino acids. DNA of the CDR3: TGTGCCAGCAGCTTAGAGGGGAACGAGCAGTACTTC. Its translation is CASSLEGNEQYF.

The chain carries TRBV30 and TRBJ1-2; D gene uncertain. The CDR3 contains 12 residues. Germline V lookup: CDR1 GTSNPN, CDR2 SVGIG (reference sequence). V lost 3 bases and J lost 0, with 5 bases in between. The CDR3 loop is CAWRITNYGYTF. DNA for the CDR3: TGTGCCTGGAGAATCACTAACTATGGCTACACCTTC.

V is TRBV6-5 and J is TRBJ2-5, with D unclear. V was trimmed by 2 bases and J by 4 bases, leaving 11 bases between them. The CDR3 contains 14 residues. Germline CDR1 and CDR2: MNHEY and SVGAGI. As DNA, the CDR3 is TGTGCCAGCAGTTACAGAGCCCGCTTAGAGACCCAGTACTTC. It specifies CASSYRARLETQYF.